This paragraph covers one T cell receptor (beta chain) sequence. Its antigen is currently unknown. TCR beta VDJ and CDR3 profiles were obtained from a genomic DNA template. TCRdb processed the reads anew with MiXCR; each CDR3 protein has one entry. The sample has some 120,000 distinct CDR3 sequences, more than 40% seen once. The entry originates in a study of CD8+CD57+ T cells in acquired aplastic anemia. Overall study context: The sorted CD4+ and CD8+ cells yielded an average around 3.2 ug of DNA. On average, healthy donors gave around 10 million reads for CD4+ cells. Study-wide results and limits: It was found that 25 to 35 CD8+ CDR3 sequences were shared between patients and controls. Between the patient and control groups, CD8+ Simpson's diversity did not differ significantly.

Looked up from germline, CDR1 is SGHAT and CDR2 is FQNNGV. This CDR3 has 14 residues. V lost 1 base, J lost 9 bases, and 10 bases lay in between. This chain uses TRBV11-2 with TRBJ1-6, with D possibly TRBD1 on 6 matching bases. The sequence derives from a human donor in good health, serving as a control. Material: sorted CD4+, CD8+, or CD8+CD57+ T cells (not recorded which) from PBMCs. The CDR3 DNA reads TGTGCCAGCAGCTTAGCAGGGGTTGGTTCACCCCTCCACTTT. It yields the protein CASSLAGVGSPLHF.